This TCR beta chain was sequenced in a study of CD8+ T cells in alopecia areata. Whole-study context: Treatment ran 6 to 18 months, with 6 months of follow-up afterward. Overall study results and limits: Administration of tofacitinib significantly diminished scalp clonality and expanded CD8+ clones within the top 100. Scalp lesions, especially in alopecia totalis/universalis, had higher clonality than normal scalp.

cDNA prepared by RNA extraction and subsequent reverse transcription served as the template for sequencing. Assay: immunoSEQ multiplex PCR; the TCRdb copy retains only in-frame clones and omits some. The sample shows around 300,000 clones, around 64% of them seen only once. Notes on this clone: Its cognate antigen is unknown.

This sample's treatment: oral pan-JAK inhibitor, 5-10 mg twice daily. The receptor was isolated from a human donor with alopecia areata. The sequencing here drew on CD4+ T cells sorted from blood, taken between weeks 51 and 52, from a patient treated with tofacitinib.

CDR3 protein: CATKGQGNPYEQYF. For the CDR3, the DNA is TGTGCCACCAAAGGTCAGGGAAATCCCTACGAGCAGTACTTC. This rearrangement joins TRBV2 to TRBJ2-7; D perhaps matches TRBD1 (5 bases). Germline lookup yields CDR1 SNHLY and CDR2 FYNNEI. Trimming pared 10 bases from V and 2 bases from J, leaving 18 bases between. The CDR3 spans 14 residues.